This T cell receptor (beta chain) originates from a study of T cell responses to AZD1222 COVID-19 vaccine. Study-wide results and limits: Along spike, vaccine-associated CD4 TCRs were found throughout, with dominance at 160-218 and 743-854. Most donors were white British, females outnumbered males, and clonal diversity was possibly underestimated. The study sampled repertoires only after the peak T cell response.

On this clone: No antigen is known for it.

This CDR3 is built from 13 residues. Trimming stripped 6 bases from V and 2 bases from J, with 11 bases between. Germline loops: CDR1 SGHAT, CDR2 FQDESV (reference sequence). Using immunoSEQ multiplex PCR, the repertoire was profiled, and TCRdb retains in-frame clones only, with some absent. Of about 180,000 clones listed, just over 90% were seen once; the top ten hold approximately 2.5%. Sequences were derived from peripheral blood, sampled on day 0 of AZD1222 vaccination. This clonotype was obtained from an adult in good health. The chain is built from TRBV11-1 and TRBJ2-7; D not certain. The CDR3 nucleotides read TGTGCCAGCAGACCCTCGCGTCCCTACGAGCAGTACTTC. Amino acids: CASRPSRPYEQYF.